These 10 T cell receptor beta chains came from one sample sequenced in a study of tumor and adjacent non-tumor tissue in lung cancer. The library came from three nested PCR rounds adapted from ARM-PCR protocols. MiXCR, run by TCRdb on the multiplex PCR reads, gives a single entry per CDR3 protein. The sample lists roughly 200,000 distinct CDR3 sequences, 70% to 75% occurring once. This sample's RNA came from whole unsorted tissue. The specimen sequenced was lung tumor tissue. These receptor sequences come from a man aged 60 to 75 with non-small cell lung cancer.

Comments on this clonotype: This CDR3 is missing its conserved last phenylalanine or tryptophan, likely due to a read error. The chain is built from TRBV11-2 and TRBJ2-5; D may be TRBD2 (7 bases). The germline V gene has CDR1 SGHAT and CDR2 FQNNGV. There are 16 residues in the CDR3. The V and J ends lost 4 bases and 6 bases respectively, with 21 bases between them. The CDR3 bases are TGTGCCAGCAGCTCCACAAGGGGGGGGCCAAAGAAGACCCAGTACCTC. The encoded protein is CASSSTRGGPKKTQYL.

The chain joins TRBV12-3 or TRBV12-4 to TRBJ2-7; the D gene is possibly TRBD1 (6 bases). V was cut by 5 bases and J by 1 base, with 12 bases left in between. CDR3 length equals 14 residues. The CDR3: CASSIIGQSYEQYF. CDR3 nucleotide sequence: TGTGCCAGCAGTATTATAGGACAGTCCTACGAGCAGTACTTC.

This sequence joins TRBV12-3 or TRBV12-4 and TRBJ2-1; no firm D call. There are 16 residues in the CDR3. Trimming shortened V by 4 bases and J by 2 bases, and 15 bases separated the two germline ends. The CDR3 nucleotides read TGTGCCAGCAGTTCAACCAGGATAGGGACCTACAATGAGCAGTTCTTC. Translated, it gives CASSSTRIGTYNEQFF.

The rearrangement joins TRBV30 to TRBJ2-3, with D perhaps TRBD2 (6 bases). V dropped 7 bases and J dropped 3 bases, with 20 bases sitting between them. This CDR3 region has 15 residues. CDR1 and CDR2 (germline): GTSNPN, SVGIG (reference sequence). CDR3 sequence (DNA): TGTGCCTTTCGGTCCAGCGGCGGGGAAACAGATACGCAGTATTTT. Translated, it gives CAFRSSGGETDTQYF.

This clonotype showed up many times. The rearrangement joins TRBV6-1 to TRBJ1-2; D unresolved. V was trimmed by 6 bases and J by 5 bases, leaving 7 bases between them. Germline V lookup: CDR1 MNHNS, CDR2 SASEGT. This CDR3 is 11 amino acids long. The CDR3 sequence is CASSRNYGYTF. CDR3 sequence (DNA): TGTGCCAGCAGCCGTAATTATGGCTACACCTTC.

A remark on this clonotype: The limits of the CDR3 on the DNA are not certain, so only TCRdb's listed CDR3 is given. The chain carries TRBV28 and TRBJ2-7. Both ends counted, the CDR3 spans 15 residues. Germline V gene data show CDR1 as MDHEN and CDR2 as SYDVKM. The CDR3 protein is CASSSSTRVEKEQYF.

In its sample, this clonotype was seen a few times. V usage is TRBV19 and J usage is TRBJ2-7; 7 bases match TRBD1. Germline-derived CDR1 and CDR2 are LNHDA and SQIVND (reference sequence). Trimming cost V 10 bases and J 2 bases; bases outside gene matches: 11. The CDR3 loop spans 14 amino acids. The CDR3 nucleotides are TGTGCCACCAGAGGACAGGCCCAAACCTACGAGCAGTACTTC. Amino acid sequence: CATRGQAQTYEQYF.

To note about this clonotype: A much bigger clone sits one base away, suggesting this may be a read error. V usage is TRBV4-1 and J usage is TRBJ1-5, with D perhaps TRBD1 (6 bases). This CDR3 has 17 residues. CDR1 is MGHRA, CDR2 YSYEKL, per germline. CDR3 DNA: TGCGCCAGCAGCGAAGATCCCCAGGGGTCCGTCGATCAGCCCCAGCATTTT. Encoded protein: CASSEDPQGSVDQPQHF.

Turning to this clonotype: A much larger clone sits a single nucleotide away, making a read error possible. This chain uses TRBV6-5 with TRBJ2-1; D is uncertain. CDR3 length equals 15 residues. Looked up from germline, CDR1 is MNHEY and CDR2 is SVGAGI. V was trimmed by 0 bases and J by 5 bases, leaving 11 bases between them. The CDR3 coding sequence is TGTGCCAGCAGTTACTCTCTATCTGGCCACAATGAGCAGTTCTTC. Its translation is CASSYSLSGHNEQFF.

The J gene is TRBJ2-7, the V gene TRBV4-3, with 10 bases that match TRBD1. Trimming cost V 6 bases and J 3 bases; bases outside gene matches: 11. Per the germline V gene, CDR1 is LGHNA and CDR2 is YSLEER. CDR3 length: 16 amino acids. CDR3 DNA sequence: TGCGCCAGCAGTCATAGCCCCTGGACAGGGGGCTACGAGCAGTACTTC. It yields the protein CASSHSPWTGGYEQYF.